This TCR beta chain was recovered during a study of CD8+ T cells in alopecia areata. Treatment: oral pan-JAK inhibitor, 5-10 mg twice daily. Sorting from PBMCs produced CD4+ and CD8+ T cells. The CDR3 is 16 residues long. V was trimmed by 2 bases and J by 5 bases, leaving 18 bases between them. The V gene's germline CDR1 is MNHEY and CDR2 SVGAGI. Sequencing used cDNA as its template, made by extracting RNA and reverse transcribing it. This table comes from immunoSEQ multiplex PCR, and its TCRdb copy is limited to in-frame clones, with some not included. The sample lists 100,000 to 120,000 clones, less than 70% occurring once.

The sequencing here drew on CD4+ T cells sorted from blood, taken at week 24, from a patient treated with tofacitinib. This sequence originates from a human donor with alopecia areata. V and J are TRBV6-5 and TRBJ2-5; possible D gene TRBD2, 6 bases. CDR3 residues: CASSYGQGGSWETQYF. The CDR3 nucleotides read TGTGCCAGCAGTTACGGGCAGGGAGGCTCATGGGAGACCCAGTACTTC.